This TCR beta chain appears in the sequencing data of a study of T cell repertoires in cytomegalovirus infection. Study-level background: HLA-B-restricted CMV epitopes that are well studied, plus recently identified HLA-C-restricted ones, were used by the study. General study findings and limits: CMV carriers having the relevant HLA were flagged by cumulative public TCR beta family frequency.

Germline loops: CDR1 MNHEY, CDR2 SMNVEV (reference sequence). CDR3 size: 14 residues. V gave up 2 bases and J gave up 1 base, with 9 bases separating them. This clonotype was seen at least ten times. The antigen is not known. TCRdb re-called the reads through MiXCR, storing one row per CDR3 protein. Of approximately 910,000 distinct CDR3 sequences listed, approximately 31% are singletons. The receptor was isolated from a human donor in good health (CMV status not recorded). Some clones in this sample may be carry-over from other donors' samples. The sample here was cultured CD8+ T cells from PBMCs, taken from culture after CMV antigen stimulation. The chain carries TRBV27 and TRBJ2-7; D uncertain. The CDR3 nucleotides are TGTGCCAGCAGTTTAGATTCAAGTTCCTACGAGCAGTACTTC. It specifies CASSLDSSSYEQYF.